Each of the 12 T cell receptor beta chains below was sequenced from the same sample in a study of shared clonotypes between healthy human individuals. Only in-frame clones appear in the TCRdb table, and some are missing; sequencing was by immunoSEQ multiplex PCR. The table includes hundreds of thousands of clones, around 77% detected once. What was sequenced was PBMCs. All receptors derive from a woman in her thirties or forties in good health. Some clones in this sample may be carry-over from other donors' samples.

The chain recombines TRBV30 with TRBJ1-4; unclear D gene. V was trimmed by 5 bases and J by 7 bases, leaving 20 bases between them. The germline V gene encodes CDR1 GTSNPN and CDR2 SVGIG (reference sequence). This CDR3 is built from 15 residues. The CDR3 loop is CAWALGGFYGEKLFF. The CDR3 nucleotides are TGTGCCTGGGCCCTTGGAGGGTTCTATGGTGAAAAACTGTTTTTT.

This clone was recorded once. The gene calls are TRBV27 and TRBJ2-5, with a possible D match to TRBD2 (7 bases). CDR3 length: 13 residues. Trimming took 2 bases from V and 9 from J, leaving 13 bases between them. Germline V gene lookup returns CDR1 MNHEY and CDR2 SMNVEV (reference sequence). CDR3 DNA sequence: TGTGCCAGCAGTTTAATCCAGGGGAGGGCCCAGTACTTC. It translates to CASSLIQGRAQYF.

As for this clone: Different DNA sequences within this sample yield the same CDR3. The V call is TRBV6-5, the J call TRBJ1-2, with D possibly matching TRBD1 (5 bases). Germline V gene data show CDR1 as MNHEY and CDR2 as SVGAGI. With 5 bases removed from V and 4 bases from J, the gap between germline ends came to 8 bases. CDR3 length: 12 amino acids. The CDR3 nucleotides read TGTGCCAGCAGTGACAGCGCCTATGGCTACACCTTC. Amino acid sequence: CASSDSAYGYTF.

This chain joins TRBV7-9 and TRBJ2-1; D not certain. CDR3 length equals 13 residues. Between the trimmed V and J ends, which lost 1 base and 7 bases, there was a span of 8 bases. Germline CDR1 is SEHNR and CDR2 is FQNEAQ (reference sequence). CDR3: CASSLGTRNEQFF. The CDR3 bases are TGTGCCAGCAGCTTAGGTACGAGGAATGAGCAGTTCTTC.

This clone has only one observation. The chain employs TRBV19 and TRBJ1-5; no firm D call. This CDR3 has 13 amino acids. Germline CDR1 reads LNHDA; CDR2 reads SQIVND (reference sequence). V lost 1 base and J 4 bases, leaving 5 bases between the germline ends. The CDR3 reads CASSIAKNQPQHF. As DNA, the CDR3 is TGTGCCAGTAGTATAGCCAAAAATCAGCCCCAGCATTTT. The whole variable domain, remainder taken from reference TRBV19 and TRBJ1-5, is DGGITQSPKYLFRKEGQNVTLSCEQNLNHDAMYWYRQDPGQGLRLIYYSQIVNDFQKGDIAEGYSVSREKKESFPLTVTSAQKNPTAFYLCASSIAKNQPQHFGDGTRLSIL.

Worth noting for this clone: Compared with germline, one end of the junction differs, possibly owing to a read error. The V and J genes are TRBV25-1 and TRBJ2-7, with 11 bases aligning to TRBD2. The length of the CDR3 is 15 residues. Germline-derived CDR1 and CDR2 are MGHDK and SYGVNS. The CDR3 sequence is CGSSTTSGDYYEQYF. The CDR3 DNA follows: TGTGGCAGCAGTACGACTAGCGGGGATTACTACGAGCAGTACTTC.

V gene TRBV5-1 combines with J gene TRBJ2-1; D not certain. The V end lost 4 bases, the J end lost 5 bases, and 10 bases lay between the germline ends. In germline, CDR1 is SGHRS, CDR2 YFSETQ. The CDR3 totals 13 residues. The CDR3 DNA reads as TGCGCCAGCAGCCCCGCAGGACACAATGAGCAGTTCTTC. Its protein is CASSPAGHNEQFF.

This clone was picked up a small number of times. V gene TRBV4-2 combines with J gene TRBJ2-6, with no clear D. The CDR3 covers 14 residues. V lost 7 bases to trimming and J lost 7 bases, with 14 bases between them. Per germline, CDR1 LGHNA and CDR2 YNFKEQ. CDR3 sequence reads: CASKPEDAANVLTF. Here the CDR3 DNA reads TGTGCCAGCAAACCGGAAGATGCAGCCAACGTCCTGACTTTC.

The chain carries TRBV19 and TRBJ2-5; 7 bases match TRBD2. Unmatched junction bases numbered 7, after V lost 5 bases and J lost 4 bases. Per the germline V gene, CDR1 is LNHDA and CDR2 is SQIVND (reference sequence). CDR3 size: 14 residues. DNA for the CDR3: TGTGCCAGTAGTCCGGTGGCGGGAGTAGAGACCCAGTACTTC. Translated, it gives CASSPVAGVETQYF.

The chain links TRBV7-3 to TRBJ1-5, with 7 bases that match TRBD1. Germline V gives CDR1 SGHTA, CDR2 FQGTGA. V lost 0 bases to trimming and J lost 10 bases; unmatched junction nucleotides: 3. The CDR3 has 13 residues. The CDR3 DNA is TGTGCCAGCAGCTTAACCCGACAGGGACCCCAGCATTTT. Encoded protein: CASSLTRQGPQHF.

V gene TRBV7-3 combines with J gene TRBJ2-7; a weak D match, TRBD2 (6 bases). V lost 3 bases and J 7 bases, leaving 13 bases between the germline ends. The CDR3 spans 13 residues. Germline loops: CDR1 SGHTA, CDR2 FQGTGA. The CDR3 is CASSFLGGQEQYF. In DNA, the CDR3 is TGTGCCAGCAGCTTCCTGGGGGGTCAGGAGCAGTACTTC.

The chain combines TRBV7-2 with TRBJ2-5; 13 bases are a match to TRBD2. Germline V gene data show CDR1 as SGHTA and CDR2 as FQGNSA. The CDR3 is 15 residues long. V lost 9 bases to trimming and J lost 5 bases; unmatched junction nucleotides: 9. The CDR3 loop reads CASRLAGGPQETQYF. CDR3 DNA sequence: TGTGCCAGTCGACTAGCGGGAGGCCCCCAGGAGACCCAGTACTTC.